Listed below are T cell receptor beta chains from one sample, sequenced in a study of T cell responses to AZD1222 COVID-19 vaccine. Clones were sequenced by immunoSEQ multiplex PCR, and TCRdb holds only the in-frame ones, with some missing. Here the sample spans more than 80,000 clones, approximately 90% being singletons. The sequenced sample was peripheral blood, obtained 28 days after the second AZD1222 dose. The receptors were gathered from an adult who received the AZD1222 COVID-19 vaccine. Both conserved end residues are part of each CDR3. A D gene is named only where the DNA matches it firmly. The listing skips clone size in some rows; elsewhere it reads once, few, many or a size class.

v_call: TRBV9
d_call: TRBD1
clone_size: -
cdr3_length: 14
j_call: TRBJ2-7
cdr3_aa: CASSVGDRPYEQYF
cdr3_nt: TGTGCCAGCAGCGTAGGGGACAGACCCTACGAGCAGTACTTC

v_call: TRBV28
d_call: -
clone_size: -
cdr3_length: 15
j_call: TRBJ2-7
cdr3_aa: CASSFPPGLPYEQYF
cdr3_nt: TGTGCCAGCAGTTTCCCTCCCGGGCTCCCCTACGAGCAGTACTTC

v_call: TRBV12-3/TRBV12-4
d_call: TRBD1
clone_size: -
cdr3_length: 13
j_call: TRBJ1-1
cdr3_aa: CASTIQGAGEAFF
cdr3_nt: TGTGCCAGCACTATCCAGGGGGCGGGAGAAGCTTTCTTT

v_call: TRBV5-6
d_call: -
clone_size: -
cdr3_length: 16
j_call: TRBJ1-2
cdr3_aa: CASSLSGSRSNYGYTF
cdr3_nt: TGTGCCAGCAGCTTGTCCGGCAGCAGATCTAACTATGGCTACACCTTC

v_call: TRBV30
d_call: TRBD2
clone_size: -
cdr3_length: 15
j_call: TRBJ2-1
cdr3_aa: CAWSVRSGRVHEQFF
cdr3_nt: TGTGCCTGGAGTGTACGTAGCGGGAGGGTACATGAGCAGTTCTTC

v_call: TRBV28
d_call: -
clone_size: -
cdr3_length: 14
j_call: TRBJ1-5
cdr3_aa: CASSILGRRGPQHF
cdr3_nt: TGTGCCAGCAGCATCCTCGGCAGGAGAGGGCCCCAGCATTTT

v_call: TRBV28
d_call: -
clone_size: -
cdr3_length: 16
j_call: TRBJ2-3
cdr3_aa: CASSSPSGHSTDTQYF
cdr3_nt: TGTGCCAGCAGTTCCCCAAGCGGACATAGCACAGATACGCAGTATTTT

v_call: TRBV6-1
d_call: TRBD2
clone_size: -
cdr3_length: 18
j_call: TRBJ2-7
cdr3_aa: CASSGPRGRGGSSYEQYF
cdr3_nt: TGTGCCAGCAGTGGCCCGCGCGGGAGGGGCGGAAGCTCCTACGAGCAGTACTTC

v_call: TRBV3-1/TRBV3-2
d_call: -
clone_size: -
cdr3_length: 16
j_call: TRBJ1-4
cdr3_aa: CASSQVSRTGNEKLFF
cdr3_nt: TGTGCCAGCAGCCAAGTCTCGAGGACCGGGAATGAAAAACTGTTTTTT

v_call: TRBV3-1/TRBV3-2
d_call: TRBD2
clone_size: -
cdr3_length: 14
j_call: TRBJ2-7
cdr3_aa: CASSPLGLFYEQYF
cdr3_nt: TGTGCCAGCAGCCCCCTGGGACTATTCTACGAGCAGTACTTC

v_call: TRBV11-2
d_call: -
clone_size: -
cdr3_length: 16
j_call: TRBJ2-7
cdr3_aa: CASSFVLGGLPYEQYF
cdr3_nt: TGTGCCAGCAGCTTTGTCCTCGGCGGGCTCCCCTACGAGCAGTACTTC

v_call: TRBV6-1
d_call: -
clone_size: -
cdr3_length: 15
j_call: TRBJ1-6
cdr3_aa: CASSEGSEGTSPLHF
cdr3_nt: TGTGCCAGCAGTGAGGGGTCGGAGGGGACTTCACCCCTCCACTTT

v_call: TRBV19
d_call: -
clone_size: -
cdr3_length: 10
j_call: TRBJ1-1
cdr3_aa: CASREREAFF
cdr3_nt: TGTGCCAGTAGGGAGCGTGAAGCTTTCTTT

v_call: TRBV28
d_call: TRBD1
clone_size: -
cdr3_length: 15
j_call: TRBJ1-5
cdr3_aa: CASTRQGVDNQPQHF
cdr3_nt: TGTGCCAGCACCAGACAGGGGGTCGATAATCAGCCCCAGCATTTT

v_call: TRBV28
d_call: -
clone_size: -
cdr3_length: 15
j_call: TRBJ1-6
cdr3_aa: CASTQAAGAGSPLHF
cdr3_nt: TGTGCCAGCACCCAAGCGGCGGGGGCGGGGTCACCCCTCCACTTT

v_call: TRBV14
d_call: TRBD2
clone_size: -
cdr3_length: 12
j_call: TRBJ2-1
cdr3_aa: CASSPRTSGMFF
cdr3_nt: TGTGCCAGCAGCCCCCGGACTAGCGGGATGTTCTTC

v_call: TRBV5-6
d_call: TRBD2
clone_size: -
cdr3_length: 14
j_call: TRBJ2-7
cdr3_aa: CASSSGGFTYEQYF
cdr3_nt: TGTGCCAGCAGCTCGGGAGGCTTTACCTACGAGCAGTACTTC

v_call: TRBV19
d_call: TRBD1
clone_size: -
cdr3_length: 12
j_call: TRBJ2-7
cdr3_aa: CASGTASYEQYF
cdr3_nt: TGTGCCTCCGGGACAGCCTCCTACGAGCAGTACTTC

v_call: TRBV4-1
d_call: TRBD2
clone_size: -
cdr3_length: 16
j_call: TRBJ2-1
cdr3_aa: CASSQGTSGLYNEQFF
cdr3_nt: TGCGCCAGCAGCCAGGGGACTAGCGGGCTTTACAATGAGCAGTTCTTC

v_call: TRBV20-1
d_call: -
clone_size: -
cdr3_length: 10
j_call: TRBJ2-5
cdr3_aa: CSVVGETQYF
cdr3_nt: TGCAGTGTAGTCGGGGAGACCCAGTACTTC

v_call: TRBV29-1
d_call: -
clone_size: -
cdr3_length: 11
j_call: TRBJ2-1
cdr3_aa: CSVESDYEQFF
cdr3_nt: TGCAGCGTTGAAAGCGACTATGAGCAGTTCTTC

v_call: TRBV28
d_call: -
clone_size: -
cdr3_length: 12
j_call: TRBJ1-5
cdr3_aa: CASRTLNQPQHF
cdr3_nt: TGTGCCAGCAGGACTCTAAATCAGCCCCAGCATTTT

v_call: TRBV19
d_call: -
clone_size: -
cdr3_length: 15
j_call: TRBJ1-4
cdr3_aa: CASSIRAGAGEKLFF
cdr3_nt: TGTGCCAGTAGTATACGCGCGGGGGCCGGAGAAAAACTGTTTTTT

v_call: TRBV5-1
d_call: TRBD2
clone_size: few
cdr3_length: 17
j_call: TRBJ2-2
cdr3_aa: CASSWGLAGSFDGELFF
cdr3_nt: TGCGCCAGCAGCTGGGGACTAGCGGGATCTTTCGACGGGGAGCTGTTTTTT

v_call: TRBV5-1
d_call: TRBD1
clone_size: -
cdr3_length: 15
j_call: TRBJ2-6
cdr3_aa: CASSEQGPGANVLTF
cdr3_nt: TGCGCCAGCAGTGAACAGGGGCCGGGGGCCAACGTCCTGACTTTC

v_call: TRBV5-4
d_call: TRBD2
clone_size: -
cdr3_length: 17
j_call: TRBJ2-3
cdr3_aa: CASSLGLAGAFTDTQYF
cdr3_nt: TGTGCCAGCAGCTTGGGCCTAGCGGGAGCCTTCACAGATACGCAGTATTTT

v_call: TRBV3-1/TRBV3-2
d_call: -
clone_size: -
cdr3_length: 14
j_call: TRBJ1-2
cdr3_aa: CASSLREGNYGYTF
cdr3_nt: TGTGCCAGCAGCCTAAGGGAAGGCAACTATGGCTACACCTTC

v_call: TRBV10-3
d_call: -
clone_size: once
cdr3_length: 13
j_call: TRBJ1-2
cdr3_aa: CAISEDRSYGYTF
cdr3_nt: TGTGCCATCAGTGAGGACAGGAGCTATGGCTACACCTTC

v_call: TRBV18
d_call: -
clone_size: -
cdr3_length: 14
j_call: TRBJ2-7
cdr3_aa: CASSPSGLPYEQYF
cdr3_nt: TGTGCCAGCTCACCCAGCGGGCTACCCTACGAGCAGTACTTC

v_call: TRBV9
d_call: TRBD2
clone_size: -
cdr3_length: 16
j_call: TRBJ2-1
cdr3_aa: CASTKGASGSYNEQFF
cdr3_nt: TGTGCCAGCACCAAGGGGGCTAGCGGGAGTTACAATGAGCAGTTCTTC

v_call: TRBV6-5
d_call: -
clone_size: -
cdr3_length: 14
j_call: TRBJ1-1
cdr3_aa: CASSPTAPNTEAFF
cdr3_nt: TGTGCCAGCAGTCCGACGGCCCCGAACACTGAAGCTTTCTTT

v_call: TRBV5-1
d_call: -
clone_size: many
cdr3_length: 13
j_call: TRBJ1-1
cdr3_aa: CASSLAGADEAFF
cdr3_nt: TGCGCCAGCAGCTTGGCGGGGGCAGATGAAGCTTTCTTT

v_call: TRBV6-2/TRBV6-3
d_call: TRBD2
clone_size: -
cdr3_length: 15
j_call: TRBJ2-2
cdr3_aa: CASSYGTSDTGELFF
cdr3_nt: TGTGCCAGCAGTTACGGGACTAGCGACACCGGGGAGCTGTTTTTT

v_call: TRBV10-3
d_call: -
clone_size: -
cdr3_length: 12
j_call: TRBJ1-2
cdr3_aa: CAISEYQDNYTF
cdr3_nt: TGTGCCATCAGTGAGTACCAGGATAACTACACCTTC

v_call: TRBV28
d_call: -
clone_size: -
cdr3_length: 18
j_call: TRBJ1-3
cdr3_aa: CASSGRGLGQASGNTIYF
cdr3_nt: TGTGCCAGCAGCGGACGGGGTTTGGGACAAGCCTCTGGAAACACCATATATTTT

v_call: TRBV11-1
d_call: TRBD1
clone_size: -
cdr3_length: 16
j_call: TRBJ1-1
cdr3_aa: CASSLQGARSDTEAFF
cdr3_nt: TGTGCCAGCAGCTTACAGGGGGCGCGAAGTGACACTGAAGCTTTCTTT

v_call: TRBV7-9
d_call: -
clone_size: -
cdr3_length: 14
j_call: TRBJ1-6
cdr3_aa: CASSVSDSHSPLHF
cdr3_nt: TGTGCCAGCAGCGTATCGGACAGCCATTCACCCCTCCACTTT

v_call: TRBV7-2
d_call: -
clone_size: once
cdr3_length: 14
j_call: TRBJ2-4
cdr3_aa: CASSFGGMENIQYF
cdr3_nt: TGTGCCAGCAGCTTCGGGGGTATGGAAAACATTCAGTACTTC

v_call: TRBV19
d_call: -
clone_size: -
cdr3_length: 14
j_call: TRBJ2-5
cdr3_aa: CASSTTVYQETQYF
cdr3_nt: TGTGCCAGTAGTACGACAGTGTACCAAGAGACCCAGTACTTC

v_call: TRBV9
d_call: TRBD1
clone_size: few
cdr3_length: 13
j_call: TRBJ1-2
cdr3_aa: CASSAGQLYGYTF
cdr3_nt: TGTGCCAGCAGCGCGGGACAGCTCTATGGCTACACCTTC

v_call: TRBV5-1
d_call: TRBD1
clone_size: -
cdr3_length: 14
j_call: TRBJ1-2
cdr3_aa: CASSLDRGGYGYTF
cdr3_nt: TGCGCCAGCAGCCTGGACAGGGGAGGCTATGGCTACACCTTC

v_call: TRBV6-5
d_call: TRBD1
clone_size: -
cdr3_length: 13
j_call: TRBJ2-1
cdr3_aa: CVTTGVFYNEQFF
cdr3_nt: TGTGTTACGACAGGGGTCTTCTACAATGAGCAGTTCTTC

v_call: TRBV27
d_call: TRBD2
clone_size: -
cdr3_length: 15
j_call: TRBJ2-3
cdr3_aa: CASSLGLAGVGPQYF
cdr3_nt: TGTGCCAGCAGTTTGGGACTAGCGGGAGTTGGTCCGCAGTATTTT

v_call: TRBV18
d_call: -
clone_size: -
cdr3_length: 14
j_call: TRBJ1-5
cdr3_aa: CASSPGRVDQPQHF
cdr3_nt: TGTGCCAGCTCACCGGGTCGGGTTGATCAGCCCCAGCATTTT

v_call: TRBV3-1/TRBV3-2
d_call: -
clone_size: -
cdr3_length: 15
j_call: TRBJ1-4
cdr3_aa: CASSQFTGSDEKLFF
cdr3_nt: TGTGCCAGCAGCCAATTCACGGGGAGCGATGAAAAACTGTTTTTT

v_call: TRBV27
d_call: -
clone_size: -
cdr3_length: 15
j_call: TRBJ1-1
cdr3_aa: CASSLLATENTEAFF
cdr3_nt: TGTGCCAGCAGTTTATTGGCCACAGAGAACACTGAAGCTTTCTTT

v_call: TRBV5-6
d_call: TRBD2
clone_size: -
cdr3_length: 14
j_call: TRBJ2-3
cdr3_aa: CASSLELATDTQYF
cdr3_nt: TGTGCCAGCAGCTTGGAACTAGCGACAGATACGCAGTATTTT

v_call: TRBV5-4
d_call: -
clone_size: -
cdr3_length: 17
j_call: TRBJ1-1
cdr3_aa: CASSLEQGTGENTEAFF
cdr3_nt: TGTGCCAGCAGCTTGGAGCAGGGTACTGGCGAGAACACTGAAGCTTTCTTT

v_call: TRBV3-1/TRBV3-2
d_call: -
clone_size: -
cdr3_length: 14
j_call: TRBJ1-2
cdr3_aa: CASSQDLGAGGYTF
cdr3_nt: TGTGCCAGCAGCCAAGATTTGGGGGCTGGGGGCTACACCTTC

v_call: TRBV7-9
d_call: TRBD1
clone_size: few
cdr3_length: 15
j_call: TRBJ2-5
cdr3_aa: CASSQGQGLKETQYF
cdr3_nt: TGTGCCAGCAGCCAGGGACAGGGCCTGAAAGAGACCCAGTACTTC

v_call: TRBV28
d_call: -
clone_size: -
cdr3_length: 16
j_call: TRBJ2-1
cdr3_aa: CASSFGGGGLYNEQFF
cdr3_nt: TGTGCCAGTTCCTTCGGGGGAGGGGGACTTTACAATGAGCAGTTCTTC

v_call: TRBV9
d_call: TRBD2
clone_size: -
cdr3_length: 15
j_call: TRBJ2-5
cdr3_aa: CASSVTSATQETQYF
cdr3_nt: TGTGCCAGCAGCGTGACTAGCGCCACCCAAGAGACCCAGTACTTC

v_call: TRBV5-1
d_call: -
clone_size: -
cdr3_length: 16
j_call: TRBJ1-2
cdr3_aa: CASSLSGTQSFLGYTF
cdr3_nt: TGCGCCAGCAGCTTATCCGGGACACAAAGCTTCCTTGGCTACACCTTC

v_call: TRBV6-5
d_call: -
clone_size: -
cdr3_length: 12
j_call: TRBJ2-7
cdr3_aa: CASSYSWGEQYF
cdr3_nt: TGTGCCAGCAGTTACAGCTGGGGCGAGCAGTACTTC

v_call: TRBV6-6
d_call: -
clone_size: -
cdr3_length: 12
j_call: TRBJ1-6
cdr3_aa: CASTQEQLRLHF
cdr3_nt: TGTGCCAGCACTCAGGAGCAGCTTCGCCTCCACTTT

v_call: TRBV7-9
d_call: -
clone_size: -
cdr3_length: 13
j_call: TRBJ1-5
cdr3_aa: CASSLQVDQPQHF
cdr3_nt: TGTGCCAGCAGCCTCCAGGTTGATCAGCCCCAGCATTTT

v_call: TRBV12-5
d_call: -
clone_size: -
cdr3_length: 13
j_call: TRBJ2-1
cdr3_aa: CASGGDLYNEQFF
cdr3_nt: TGTGCTAGTGGAGGGGACCTCTACAATGAGCAGTTCTTC

v_call: TRBV29-1
d_call: -
clone_size: few
cdr3_length: 12
j_call: TRBJ2-7
cdr3_aa: CSVDQGGYEQYF
cdr3_nt: TGCAGCGTTGACCAGGGGGGTTACGAGCAGTACTTC

v_call: TRBV28
d_call: TRBD2
clone_size: -
cdr3_length: 16
j_call: TRBJ2-3
cdr3_aa: CASSPTGLADTDTQYF
cdr3_nt: TGTGCCAGCAGTCCTACGGGACTAGCGGACACAGATACGCAGTATTTT

v_call: TRBV5-1
d_call: -
clone_size: -
cdr3_length: 14
j_call: TRBJ1-1
cdr3_aa: CASSQDRMNTEAFF
cdr3_nt: TGCGCCAGCAGTCAAGACAGGATGAACACTGAAGCTTTCTTT